The 31 T cell receptor beta chains in this list originate from one sample, sequenced in a study of cytomegalovirus exposure and HLA in healthy donors (dated by TCRdb to 2017 to 2019). Library method: the immunoSEQ multiplex PCR assay. The immuneACCESS repertoire file appears here via TCRdb, limited to in-frame rearrangements. These files lack a portion of the clones; in checked studies, under half of the deficit traces to unresolved V genes, and the cause of the others is not known. For this sample there are 100,000 to 150,000 clones; about 91% appear just once. About 1% of the sample belongs to the ten largest clones. The sequenced material came from PBMCs. The receptors originated from a woman aged 18-29 years in good health and CMV-seronegative.

The chain is built from TRBV2 and TRBJ1-2; D unclear. V lost 9 bases and J 8 bases, leaving 22 bases between the germline ends. CDR1 SNHLY and CDR2 FYNNEI come from the germline V gene. The CDR3 runs to 14 residues. CDR3 amino acids: CARPQSEGLEGYTF. CDR3 coding DNA: TGTGCCAGACCCCAGTCAGAGGGTCTTGAGGGCTACACCTTC. Combining the CDR3 with reference TRBV2 and TRBJ1-2 gives the whole variable domain EPEVTQTPSHQVTQMGQEVILRCVPISNHLYFYWYRQILGQKVEFLVSFYNNEISEKSEIFDDQFSVERPDGSNFTLKIRSTKLEDSAMYFCARPQSEGLEGYTFGSGTRLTVV.

This chain links TRBV6-5 with TRBJ2-1; a possible D gene is TRBD2 (5 bases). Germline lookup yields CDR1 MNHEY and CDR2 SVGAGI. V lost 0 bases to trimming and J lost 5 bases, with 11 bases between them. The CDR3 has 15 residues. CDR3 residues: CASSYSVRLHNEQFF. The CDR3, as DNA: TGTGCCAGCAGTTACTCAGTCAGACTACACAATGAGCAGTTCTTC.

The chain uses TRBV25-1 and TRBJ2-5; 9 positions agree with TRBD2. The trim removed 1 base at V and 0 bases at J, leaving 6 bases unmatched. The CDR3 sequence is 17 residues long. Germline V lookup: CDR1 MGHDK, CDR2 SYGVNS. DNA for the CDR3: TGTGCCAGCAGTGAATTATCCAGCGGGAGGTACCAAGAGACCCAGTACTTC. Amino acid sequence: CASSELSSGRYQETQYF.

The chain carries TRBV4-2 and TRBJ2-6; perhaps TRBD1 as D (6 bases). The CDR3 covers 15 residues. V was pared by 3 bases and J by 4 bases, with 10 bases between. Germline CDR1 reads LGHNA; CDR2 reads YNFKEQ. CDR3 sequence reads: CASSQGAGGANVLTF. The CDR3 DNA is TGTGCCAGCAGCCAGGGGGCAGGGGGGGCCAACGTCCTGACTTTC.

This chain joins TRBV23-1 and TRBJ1-2; D gene ambiguous. TRBV23-1 is assigned to the ORF class and has an uncertain function. Trimming removed 3 bases at V and 4 bases at J, with 12 bases between. This CDR3 is built from 14 residues. The CDR3 loop is CASSHGGRIYGYTF. DNA of the CDR3: TGCGCCAGCAGTCATGGAGGACGTATCTATGGCTACACCTTC.

This clone has just a few counts. V usage is TRBV27 and J usage is TRBJ1-5; D is unresolved. V dropped 3 bases and J dropped 5 bases, with 14 bases sitting between them. Germline V gene data show CDR1 as MNHEY and CDR2 as SMNVEV (reference sequence). This CDR3 spans 15 amino acids. The CDR3: CASSLRAATDQPQHF. CDR3 nucleotide sequence: TGTGCCAGCAGTTTGAGGGCGGCTACTGATCAGCCCCAGCATTTT.

This chain links TRBV13 with TRBJ1-6; 9 bases match TRBD1. This CDR3 has 15 residues. CDR1 is PRHDT, CDR2 FYEKMQ, per germline (reference sequence). V shed 5 bases, J shed 7 bases, and the junction held 6 bases outside the gene matches. The DNA of the CDR3 is TGTGCCAGCAGCGGGACAGGGAGTTTAAATTCACCCCTCCACTTT. Its protein product is CASSGTGSLNSPLHF.

This clone was observed a few times. The genes are TRBV30 and TRBJ1-2, with 10 bases lining up with TRBD1. V lost 2 bases and J lost 14; bases outside the gene matches: 11. Germline lookup yields CDR1 GTSNPN and CDR2 SVGIG (reference sequence). The CDR3 is 13 amino acids. In DNA, the CDR3 is TGTGCCTGGAGTTACAGGACAGGGGGTTTTCTGACCTTC. This gives the protein CAWSYRTGGFLTF. Variable domain in full (rest from reference TRBV30 and TRBJ1-2): SQTIHQWPATLVQPVGSPLSLECTVEGTSNPNLYWYRQAAGRGLQLLFYSVGIGQISSEVPQNLSASRPQDRQFILSSKKLLLSDSGFYLCAWSYRTGGFLTFGSGTRLTVV.

The chain employs TRBV28 and TRBJ1-2; D not resolved. Trimming stripped 5 bases from V and 5 bases from J, with 12 bases between. There are 13 residues in the CDR3. Germline assignment: CDR1 MDHEN and CDR2 SYDVKM. This CDR3 is CASSGSGLYGYTF. CDR3 coding DNA: TGTGCCAGCAGTGGCTCTGGCCTGTATGGCTACACCTTC.

The chain couples TRBV19 to TRBJ1-2, with 7 bases identical to TRBD1. Germline CDR1 and CDR2: LNHDA and SQIVND (reference sequence). CDR3 length: 16 amino acids. After removal of 7 bases from V and 4 bases from J, the junction contained 15 bases not matched to a gene. CDR3 protein: CASTDPGGDRAYGYTF. As DNA, the CDR3 is TGTGCCAGTACCGACCCGGGAGGGGACAGAGCCTATGGCTACACCTTC.

The V gene is TRBV29-1, the J gene TRBJ2-3; 8 bases fit TRBD2. Germline CDR1 is SQVTM and CDR2 is ANQGSEA. V lost 8 bases, J lost 2 bases, and 9 bases stayed unmatched. The CDR3 loop spans 14 amino acids. The CDR3 sequence: CSSRTAGVTDTQYF. The DNA for the CDR3 is TGCAGCTCCCGTACAGCGGGGGTCACAGATACGCAGTATTTT.

This clone has just a few counts. In nucleotides, the CDR3 is TGTGCCAGCAGCGCCCCACAGAAGGCGCAGTACGAGCAGTACGTC. This codes for CASSAPQKAQYEQYV. This sequence joins TRBV9 and TRBJ2-7, with no clear D. This CDR3 spans 15 amino acids. Germline CDR1 and CDR2: SGDLS and YYNGEE. The V gene lost 3 bases and the J gene lost 4 bases, with 17 bases spanning the gap.

This clone was observed a handful of times. The chain is built from TRBV7-2 and TRBJ1-2; 7 nucleotides agree with TRBD1. The germline gives CDR1 SGHTA, CDR2 FQGNSA. The CDR3 covers 13 residues. Trimming cost V 5 bases and J 7 bases; bases outside gene matches: 7. The CDR3 DNA sequence: TGTGCCAGCAGCGCCGGGACAGCCCTTGGCTACACCTTC. Translated, it gives CASSAGTALGYTF.

The rearrangement joins TRBV5-1 to TRBJ2-3, with 13 bases fitting TRBD2. The CDR3 consists of 16 residues. Germline V gene sequence: CDR1 SGHRS, CDR2 YFSETQ. V shed 3 bases and J 6 bases; nucleotides not matched to a gene: 7. CDR3 loop: CASSSSGTSGADTQYF. In DNA, the CDR3 is TGCGCCAGCAGCTCCTCCGGGACTAGCGGGGCTGATACGCAGTATTTT.

The chain recombines TRBV19 with TRBJ2-2, with a possible D match to TRBD1 (5 bases). Trimming removed 7 bases at V and 4 bases at J, with 10 bases between. CDR3 length: 13 residues. The V gene's germline CDR1 is LNHDA and CDR2 SQIVND (reference sequence). The CDR3 bases are TGTGCCAGTAACAGGCTATTCACCGGGGAGCTGTTTTTT. This gives the protein CASNRLFTGELFF.

V gene TRBV5-1 combines with J gene TRBJ1-2; 11 bases map to TRBD1. Germline CDR1 SGHRS, CDR2 YFSETQ. The V and J ends lost 4 bases and 2 bases, in that order; junction bases with no gene match: 4. The CDR3 contains 15 residues. This CDR3 is CASSDGQGANYGYTF. DNA of the CDR3: TGCGCCAGCAGCGACGGACAGGGGGCAAACTATGGCTACACCTTC.

The J gene is TRBJ2-3, the V gene TRBV27, with D hard to call. Between the trimmed V and J ends, which lost 6 bases and 2 bases, there was a span of 6 bases. Germline CDR1 is MNHEY and CDR2 is SMNVEV (reference sequence). The CDR3 loop spans 12 amino acids. CDR3 region: CASSQYTDTQYF. In DNA form, the CDR3 reads TGTGCCAGCAGCCAGTACACAGATACGCAGTATTTT.

The chain is built from TRBV28 and TRBJ2-1; 8 bases are a match to TRBD2. Germline CDR1 and CDR2: MDHEN and SYDVKM. The CDR3 sequence is 15 residues long. With 4 bases clipped from V and 9 bases from J, the junction kept 11 bases outside the gene matches. CDR3 amino acids: CASSSPAGENLEQFF. CDR3 DNA sequence: TGTGCCAGCAGTTCTCCAGCGGGAGAGAACCTTGAGCAGTTCTTC.

This clone was observed once. V gene TRBV28 combines with J gene TRBJ1-5; TRBD1 might be the D (6 bases). The CDR3 loop spans 18 amino acids. Germline CDR1 is MDHEN and CDR2 is SYDVKM. V lost 5 bases to trimming and J lost 7 bases, with 27 bases between them. The CDR3 region is CASSDAMAGAIGRQPQHF. The CDR3 bases are TGTGCCAGCAGTGACGCCATGGCGGGGGCCATCGGAAGGCAGCCCCAGCATTTT.

V gene TRBV7-2 combines with J gene TRBJ1-2; 9 bases line up with TRBD1. From germline, CDR1 is SGHTA and CDR2 FQGNSA. V lost 5 bases to trimming and J lost 4 bases; unmatched junction nucleotides: 5. The CDR3 contains 14 residues. The CDR3 nucleotides read TGTGCCAGCAGCACCCGGGACAGGGTCTATGGCTACACCTTC. Its protein is CASSTRDRVYGYTF.

This clone has just one count. The chain recombines TRBV6-1 with TRBJ2-7, with D possibly being TRBD1 (5 bases). This CDR3 comprises 16 residues. V lost 1 base to trimming and J lost 3 bases, with 16 bases between them. Per germline, CDR1 MNHNS and CDR2 SASEGT. The CDR3 region is CASSEGGAAVGYEQYF. The CDR3 nucleotides are TGTGCCAGCAGTGAAGGTGGGGCAGCAGTCGGCTACGAGCAGTACTTC.

The rearrangement joins TRBV4-3 to TRBJ2-5; TRBD1 might be the D (5 bases). Trimming took 0 bases from V and 3 from J, leaving 5 bases between them. Germline loops: CDR1 LGHNA, CDR2 YSLEER. This CDR3 spans 13 amino acids. CDR3 loop: CASSQDREETQYF. CDR3 bases: TGCGCCAGCAGCCAAGACAGGGAAGAGACCCAGTACTTC.

The chain is built from TRBV5-4 and TRBJ1-1; D not resolved. V lost 6 bases to trimming and J lost 0 bases, with 12 bases between them. Germline loops: CDR1 SGHNT, CDR2 YYREEE (reference sequence). The length of the CDR3 is 14 residues. CDR3 protein: CASNSRLLNTEAFF. In nucleotides, the CDR3 is TGTGCCAGCAACTCGAGACTCTTGAACACTGAAGCTTTCTTT.

The count of this clone is one. The chain is built from TRBV29-1 and TRBJ2-1; 9 bases fit TRBD1. The CDR3 has 13 residues. CDR1 SQVTM and CDR2 ANQGSEA come from the germline V gene. The V gene end was trimmed by 5 bases and the J gene end by 7 bases; junction bases not matched to a gene: 6. CDR3 in DNA: TGCAGCGTTAGGGACAGGGTTCCAAATGAGCAGTTCTTC. Translation: CSVRDRVPNEQFF.

This chain joins TRBV19 and TRBJ2-7; 9 bases map to TRBD2. Germline V gene lookup returns CDR1 LNHDA and CDR2 SQIVND (reference sequence). The V gene end was trimmed by 5 bases and the J gene end by 4 bases; junction bases not matched to a gene: 6. This CDR3 comprises 14 residues. For the CDR3, the DNA is TGTGCCAGTAGTCAGACTAGCGGACAGTACGAGCAGTACTTC. It codes for CASSQTSGQYEQYF.

The genes are TRBV10-3 and TRBJ2-7, with a possible D match to TRBD1 (5 bases). The CDR3 is made up of 11 amino acids. The germline CDR1 and CDR2 sequences are ENHRY and SYGVKD. V was trimmed by 7 bases and J by 6 bases, leaving 10 bases between them. This CDR3 reads CAITGMGEQYF. The CDR3 DNA follows: TGTGCCATCACAGGGATGGGCGAGCAGTACTTC.

V gene TRBV20-1 combines with J gene TRBJ2-7; D unresolved. This CDR3 has 8 amino acids. V was shortened by 6 bases and J by 10 bases, with 7 bases between the two germline ends. CDR1 is DFQATT, CDR2 SNEGSKA, per germline (reference sequence). CDR3 DNA sequence: TGCAGTGCCTCCCCTCAGTACTTC. Encoded protein: CSASPQYF.

This rearrangement joins TRBV18 to TRBJ2-1, with TRBD2 identical over 14 bases. V lost 6 bases, J lost 3 bases, and 7 bases stayed unmatched. The CDR3 is 17 residues long. CDR1 and CDR2 (germline): KGHSH, LQKENI. The CDR3 DNA sequence: TGTGCCAGCTCCCAATCGGGACTAGCGGGGGTCTACAATGAGCAGTTCTTC. Amino acid sequence: CASSQSGLAGVYNEQFF.

V is TRBV29-1 and J is TRBJ2-7, with D hard to call. Germline assignment: CDR1 SQVTM and CDR2 ANQGSEA. V was cut by 5 bases and J by 2 bases, with 7 bases left in between. The CDR3 length is 11 residues. For the CDR3, the DNA is TGCAGCGTTACTACAACCTACGAGCAGTACGTC. Encoded protein: CSVTTTYEQYV.

The V and J genes are TRBV7-8 and TRBJ1-2, with D unresolved. Between the trimmed V and J ends, which lost 2 bases and 1 base, there was a span of 8 bases. The CDR3 contains 14 residues. In germline, CDR1 is SGHVS, CDR2 FQNEAQ. CDR3 sequence (DNA): TGTGCCAGCAGCTTAAACAAAATTAACTATGGCTACACCTTC. Translating gives CASSLNKINYGYTF.

This clone has just one count. The chain combines TRBV18 with TRBJ1-1; D is unclear. The CDR3 is 17 amino acids. The V gene lost 2 bases and the J gene lost 4 bases, with 20 bases spanning the gap. The V gene's germline CDR1 is KGHSH and CDR2 LQKENI. The CDR3 region has the DNA TGTGCCAGCTCACCAGAATGGGGAGGGCCTCTCTTCACTGAAGCTTTCTTT. Its translation is CASSPEWGGPLFTEAFF. The full variable domain, its missing parts supplied by reference TRBV18 and TRBJ1-1, is NAGVMQNPRHLVRRRGQEARLRCSPMKGHSHVYWYRQLPEEGLKFMVYLQKENIIDESGMPKERFSAEFPKEGPSILRIQQVVRGDSAAYFCASSPEWGGPLFTEAFFGQGTRLTVV.